This T cell receptor beta chain came from a study of siplizumab effects on memory and regulatory T cells. In the case of this clone: Antigen unknown.

Each sample had roughly 10^5 TCR templates assayed. This table comes from immunoSEQ multiplex PCR, and its TCRdb copy is limited to in-frame clones, with some not included. The sample lists around 120,000 clones; 94% were seen once. Whole-study results and caveats: The mapping of alloreactive clones to unstimulated subsets covered only a minor fraction of them. Controls had approximately 26% Treg-derived mappable alloreactive CD4+ clones on average, versus approximately 69% with siplizumab.

The CDR3 has 14 residues. Germline V lookup: CDR1 SGHAT, CDR2 FQNNGV. With 1 base removed from V and 0 bases from J, the gap between germline ends came to 7 bases. V usage is TRBV11-2 and J usage is TRBJ2-7, with D uncertain. The sequence was obtained from a human donor in good health. The material sequenced was non-Treg CD4+ T cells sorted from blood. The CDR3 here is CASSLVRGSYEQYF. As DNA, the CDR3 is TGTGCCAGCAGCTTAGTAAGAGGCTCCTACGAGCAGTACTTC. Variable domain in full (rest from reference TRBV11-2 and TRBJ2-7): EAGVAQSPRYKIIEKRQSVAFWCNPISGHATLYWYQQILGQGPKLLIQFQNNGVVDDSQLPKDRFSAERLKGVDSTLKIQPAKLEDSAVYLCASSLVRGSYEQYFGPGTRLTVT.